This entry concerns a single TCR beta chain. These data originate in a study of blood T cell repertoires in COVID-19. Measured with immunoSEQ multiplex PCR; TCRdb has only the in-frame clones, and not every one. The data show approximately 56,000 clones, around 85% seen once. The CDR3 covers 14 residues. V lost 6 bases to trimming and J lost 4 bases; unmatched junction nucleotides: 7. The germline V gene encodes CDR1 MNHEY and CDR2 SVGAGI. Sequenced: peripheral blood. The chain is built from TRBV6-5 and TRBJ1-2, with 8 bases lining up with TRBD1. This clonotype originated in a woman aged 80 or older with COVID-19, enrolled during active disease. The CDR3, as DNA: TGTGCCAGCAGCCTCTCAGGGGGCACCTATGGCTACACCTTC. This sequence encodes CASSLSGGTYGYTF.